What follows are 29 T cell receptor beta chains derived from one specimen sequenced in a study of early T cells in non-severe SARS-CoV-2 infection. In TCRdb, the 5' RACE reads were re-called with MiXCR into one record per CDR3 protein. There are tens of thousands of distinct CDR3 sequences in the sample; almost 7.5% occur only once, and around 7.9% lies in the top ten. Sequenced sample: whole blood. These receptors were obtained from an adult who was a healthcare worker with PCR-confirmed SARS-CoV-2 infection or an uninfected control (not recorded which).

The J gene is TRBJ2-5, the V gene TRBV14; D remains ambiguous. Deletions cut 0 bases from V and 3 bases from J, with 11 bases between. The CDR3 contains 15 residues. Germline assignment: CDR1 SGHDN and CDR2 FVKESK. In nucleotides, the CDR3 is TGTGCCAGCAGCCAAGATATCCGCCGGGAAGAGACCCAGTACTTC. It yields the protein CASSQDIRREETQYF. The entire variable domain, with the rest obtained from reference TRBV14 and TRBJ2-5, is as follows: EAGVTQFPSHSVIEKGQTVTLRCDPISGHDNLYWYRRVMGKEIKFLLHFVKESKQDESGMPNNRFLAERTGGTYSTLKVQPAELEDSGVYFCASSQDIRREETQYFGPGTRLLVL.

In its sample, this clonotype was seen many times. The genes are TRBV12-3 or TRBV12-4 and TRBJ1-1, with D possibly TRBD1 on 5 matching bases. This CDR3 is built from 12 residues. V gave up 5 bases and J gave up 6 bases, with 10 bases separating them. The CDR3 sequence is CASSPDISEAFF. The CDR3 DNA is TGTGCCAGCAGTCCGGACATTTCTGAAGCTTTCTTT.

This clonotype was counted ten times or more. In DNA form, the CDR3 reads TGTGCCAGCAGTTATGCGGGTGGCACTGAAGCTTTCTTT. It yields the protein CASSYAGGTEAFF. The chain carries TRBV6-6 and TRBJ1-1, with D unclear. The CDR3 extends over 13 amino acids. The V and J ends lost 3 bases and 4 bases respectively, with 9 bases between them. Germline CDR1 is MNHNY and CDR2 is SVGAGI (reference sequence).

The chain is built from TRBV5-4 and TRBJ2-1, with D possibly called TRBD1 or TRBD2 (5 bases each). V lost 0 bases to trimming and J lost 2 bases, with 9 bases between them. The CDR3 length is 15 residues. Germline CDR1 SGHNT, CDR2 YYREEE (reference sequence). This CDR3 is CASSLDGAPYNEQFF. CDR3 nucleotide sequence: TGTGCCAGCAGCTTGGACGGGGCCCCCTACAATGAGCAGTTCTTC.

The chain uses TRBV7-2 and TRBJ2-7; D is unclear. The germline CDR1 and CDR2 sequences are SGHTA and FQGNSA. The CDR3 runs 13 residues. Trimming removed 3 bases from V and 1 base from J, with 7 bases in between. The CDR3 loop reads CASSLEDSYEQYF. In DNA, the CDR3 is TGTGCCAGCAGCTTGGAAGATTCCTACGAGCAGTACTTC.

V usage is TRBV20-1 and J usage is TRBJ1-6; D gene ambiguous. The CDR3 is 14 amino acids. Trimming pared 3 bases from V and 9 bases from J, leaving 15 bases between. Germline V gene lookup returns CDR1 DFQATT and CDR2 SNEGSKA (reference sequence). This chain's CDR3 is CSASGVSGSSPLHF. The CDR3 coding sequence is TGCAGTGCTAGCGGAGTGTCAGGAAGTTCACCCCTCCACTTT.

This clonotype was counted ten times or more. The chain carries TRBV3-1 and TRBJ2-7; D remains ambiguous. V gave up 3 bases and J gave up 2 bases, with 5 bases separating them. CDR1 LGHDT and CDR2 YNNKEL come from the germline V gene (reference sequence). There are 12 residues in the CDR3. CDR3 bases: TGTGCCAGCAGCCACGGAACCTACGAGCAGTACTTC. Amino acids: CASSHGTYEQYF.

In this sample, this clonotype turned up many times. The chain has TRBV20-1 and TRBJ2-2; possible D gene TRBD2, 7 bases. The V end was cut by 3 bases, the J end by 3 bases, with 17 bases between. This CDR3 region has 16 residues. Germline V gene sequence: CDR1 DFQATT, CDR2 SNEGSKA (reference sequence). The CDR3 DNA sequence: TGCAGTGCTAGCCCCGGGGGCGGGGGATACACCGGGGAGCTGTTTTTT. This translates into CSASPGGGGYTGELFF.

This clonotype has only a few counts. The chain links TRBV28 to TRBJ1-5; D might be TRBD1 (5 bases). This CDR3 is 16 amino acids long. CDR1 is MDHEN, CDR2 SYDVKM, per germline. Trimming stripped 6 bases from V and 6 bases from J, with 21 bases between. CDR3 nucleotide sequence: TGTGCCAGCAGGTACGAGGGGCGCACAGTGGGTCAGCCCCAGCATTTT. This encodes CASRYEGRTVGQPQHF.

The chain links TRBV7-9 to TRBJ2-3; 8 nucleotides agree with TRBD1. V shed 5 bases and J 2 bases; nucleotides not matched to a gene: 9. The CDR3 contains 16 residues. Germline V lookup: CDR1 SEHNR, CDR2 FQNEAQ (reference sequence). The CDR3 protein is CASSLRTGPYTDTQYF. In nucleotides, the CDR3 is TGTGCCAGCAGCCTGAGGACAGGGCCCTACACAGATACGCAGTATTTT.

This clonotype was counted many times. The V and J genes are TRBV6-2 or TRBV6-3 and TRBJ2-3; 9 nucleotides line up with TRBD2. Germline-derived CDR1 and CDR2 are MNHEY and SVGEGT. J was trimmed by 4 bases and V by 7 bases; bases with no gene match: 9. The CDR3 sequence is 15 residues long. The CDR3 loop is CASTEDLAGADTQYF. The CDR3 bases are TGTGCCAGCACCGAGGATTTAGCGGGGGCAGATACGCAGTATTTT.

This clonotype appeared a few times. The chain is built from TRBV4-1 and TRBJ1-4; D gene uncertain. Germline lookup yields CDR1 MGHRA and CDR2 YSYEKL. The length of the CDR3 is 16 residues. V was shortened by 1 base and J by 4 bases, with 13 bases between the two germline ends. CDR3 region: CASSQAVQTINEKLFF. The CDR3 nucleotides are TGCGCCAGCAGCCAAGCAGTACAGACTATTAATGAAAAACTGTTTTTT.

This chain links TRBV28 with TRBJ2-7, with D possibly TRBD2 on 6 matching bases. V was trimmed by 5 bases and J by 6 bases, leaving 8 bases between them. The CDR3 is 11 amino acids. The V gene's germline CDR1 is MDHEN and CDR2 SYDVKM. The CDR3 here is CASSRRGEQYF. CDR3 coding DNA: TGTGCCAGCAGTCGGAGGGGCGAGCAGTACTTC.

Ten or more counts support this clonotype. The chain is built from TRBV6-5 and TRBJ2-2, with 10 bases that match TRBD1. Germline CDR1 and CDR2: MNHEY and SVGAGI. This CDR3 contains 15 residues. The trim removed 3 bases at V and 6 bases at J, leaving 4 bases unmatched. CDR3 region: CASSYSGTGAGELFF. DNA for the CDR3: TGTGCCAGCAGTTATTCCGGGACAGGGGCCGGGGAGCTGTTTTTT.

In this sample, this clonotype turned up many times. J is TRBJ1-2 and V is TRBV3-1; D may be TRBD1 (5 bases). The V gene's germline CDR1 is LGHDT and CDR2 YNNKEL (reference sequence). Trimming pared 3 bases from V and 6 bases from J, leaving 11 bases between. The CDR3 length is 13 residues. The CDR3 coding sequence is TGTGCCAGCAGCCATTTAACAGGCGATGGCTACACCTTC. As protein: CASSHLTGDGYTF.

The table lists this clonotype with a few counts. J is TRBJ2-7 and V is TRBV19; a weak D match, TRBD2 (5 bases). This CDR3 has 15 residues. The V gene lost 6 bases and the J gene lost 3 bases, with 18 bases spanning the gap. CDR1 is LNHDA and CDR2 is SQIVND in the germline V gene (reference sequence). CDR3 in DNA: TGTGCCAGTAGCTTACAAGACTCGGGGAACTACGAGCAGTACTTC. Translated, it gives CASSLQDSGNYEQYF.

This clonotype has a count of ten or more. The V call is TRBV29-1, the J call TRBJ2-3; 7 bases are shared with TRBD1. This CDR3 is built from 11 residues. Per germline, CDR1 SQVTM and CDR2 ANQGSEA. Trimming took 5 bases from V and 6 from J; bases not matched to a gene: 2. The DNA for the CDR3 is TGCAGCGTTATGGACAGGGATACGCAGTATTTT. This gives the protein CSVMDRDTQYF.

This clonotype was seen many times. The V and J genes are TRBV28 and TRBJ2-3; possible D gene TRBD2, 5 bases. The CDR3 is 14 residues long. With 4 bases removed from V and 6 bases from J, the gap between germline ends came to 14 bases. CDR1 and CDR2 (germline): MDHEN, SYDVKM. Here the CDR3 DNA reads TGTGCCAGCAGTTCGCCATTGGGCGGGGATACGCAGTATTTT. It encodes CASSSPLGGDTQYF.

This clonotype was detected ten times or more. The rearrangement links TRBV6-2 or TRBV6-3 to TRBJ1-5; the D gene is possibly TRBD1 (5 bases). The CDR3 sequence is 15 residues long. The germline V gene has CDR1 MNHEY and CDR2 SVGEGT. The V end lost 5 bases, the J end lost 5 bases, and 16 bases lay between the germline ends. CDR3 region: CASSLSKGRDQPQHF. The CDR3 bases are TGTGCCAGCAGTCTCTCTAAGGGGAGGGATCAGCCCCAGCATTTT.

The chain employs TRBV24-1 and TRBJ2-2; 9 nucleotides agree with TRBD1. V was clipped by 8 bases and J by 5 bases; unmatched bases: 5. From germline, CDR1 is KGHDR and CDR2 SFDVKD. The CDR3 runs to 14 residues. The CDR3 DNA sequence: TGTGCCACCATGGGGACAGGGCAGACCGGGGAGCTGTTTTTT. Its translation: CATMGTGQTGELFF.

The rearrangement uses TRBV13 and TRBJ2-1; 8 nucleotides align to TRBD2. The CDR3 length is 15 residues. V shed 2 bases and J 5 bases; nucleotides not matched to a gene: 5. Germline CDR1 PRHDT, CDR2 FYEKMQ (reference sequence). The CDR3 sequence: CASSLISGEDNEQFF. DNA for the CDR3: TGTGCCAGCAGCTTAATTAGCGGGGAGGACAATGAGCAGTTCTTC.

This clonotype occurred a few times. The chain couples TRBV7-2 to TRBJ2-1; 12 bases are shared with TRBD2. Looked up from germline, CDR1 is SGHTA and CDR2 is FQGNSA. V shed 1 base and J 3 bases; nucleotides not matched to a gene: 7. The CDR3 has 18 residues. CDR3 coding DNA: TGTGCCAGCAGCTTAGTAGTCCTAGCGGGGGGGTTCTACAATGAGCAGTTCTTC. It yields the protein CASSLVVLAGGFYNEQFF.

CDR3 sequence: CASRTTTVLRHTQYF. The CDR3, as DNA: TGCGCCAGCAGGACGACCACCGTCTTGAGACATACGCAGTATTTT. This chain uses TRBV5-1 with TRBJ2-3; D call uncertain. The CDR3 is made up of 15 amino acids. Germline CDR1 and CDR2: SGHRS and YFSETQ. V lost 5 bases to trimming and J lost 7 bases, with 20 bases between them.

This clonotype occurred a few times. The J gene is TRBJ2-2, the V gene TRBV28; D may correspond to TRBD1 or TRBD2 (6 bases each). There are 14 residues in the CDR3. V lost 8 bases to trimming and J lost 4 bases, with 14 bases between them. In germline, CDR1 is MDHEN, CDR2 SYDVKM. In DNA, the CDR3 is TGTGCCAGCGGCCGGGGGCAGAGCACCGGGGAGCTGTTTTTT. This translates into CASGRGQSTGELFF.

This clonotype was observed a few times. The chain couples TRBV5-4 to TRBJ2-7; D gene uncertain. The CDR3 has 13 residues. The germline gives CDR1 SGHNT, CDR2 YYREEE (reference sequence). V lost 0 bases and J 2 bases, leaving 6 bases between the germline ends. For the CDR3, the DNA is TGTGCCAGCAGCTTGGAACAGCCCTACGAGCAGTACTTC. Amino acids: CASSLEQPYEQYF.

The chain links TRBV20-1 to TRBJ2-7; possibly TRBD1 or TRBD2 for D (6 bases each). V gave up 0 bases and J gave up 2 bases, with 17 bases separating them. The germline V gene has CDR1 DFQATT and CDR2 SNEGSKA (reference sequence). The CDR3 is 16 amino acids. The CDR3 here is CSARDPFGGNPYEQYF. CDR3 DNA: TGCAGTGCTAGAGATCCCTTCGGGGGCAACCCCTACGAGCAGTACTTC.

The V call is TRBV19, the J call TRBJ2-2; 7 bases align to TRBD2. The CDR3 loop spans 15 amino acids. The V gene end was trimmed by 6 bases and the J gene end by 3 bases; junction bases not matched to a gene: 7. Germline V lookup: CDR1 LNHDA, CDR2 SQIVND (reference sequence). The CDR3, as DNA: TGTGCCAGTAGGACCCTAGCGGTCGACACCGGGGAGCTGTTTTTT. As protein: CASRTLAVDTGELFF.

This clonotype was detected ten times or more. V usage is TRBV7-9 and J usage is TRBJ1-1; D unresolved. V gave up 1 base and J gave up 3 bases, with 9 bases separating them. This CDR3 has 14 amino acids. Per germline, CDR1 SEHNR and CDR2 FQNEAQ (reference sequence). The DNA for the CDR3 is TGTGCCAGCAGCTTAGTCCTGGGGTACACTGAAGCTTTCTTT. It codes for CASSLVLGYTEAFF. Drawing the rest from reference TRBV7-9 and TRBJ1-1, the complete variable domain is DTGVSQNPRHKITKRGQNVTFRCDPISEHNRLYWYRQTLGQGPEFLTYFQNEAQLEKSRLLSDRFSAERPKGSFSTLEIQRTEQGDSAMYLCASSLVLGYTEAFFGQGTRLTVV.

There are a few counts of this clonotype. The chain joins TRBV27 to TRBJ2-1; TRBD1 matches 10 bases. Germline assignment: CDR1 MNHEY and CDR2 SMNVEV (reference sequence). V shed 6 bases, J shed 8 bases, and the junction held 4 bases outside the gene matches. CDR3 length: 13 residues. The CDR3 here is CASSRDRGDEQFF. In DNA form, the CDR3 reads TGTGCCAGCAGCAGGGACAGGGGCGATGAGCAGTTCTTC.